The rows below give T cell receptor beta chains drawn from one sample of a study of T-cell reconstitution after alpha-beta-depleted transplantation in children. MiXCR, applied by TCRdb to the PCR reads, yields one record per CDR3 protein. The repertoire holds 800,000 to 1,000,000 distinct CDR3 sequences, about 30% seen once, with more than 25% in the top ten. The sample in question was PBMCs, mostly from graft donor cells, obtained 360 days after TCRalphabeta/CD19-depleted stem cell transplant. Source of these receptors: a boy under three years old who had a stem cell transplant for SCID, so the T cells may come from the graft donor. Each CDR3 is given with its conserved first and last residue. The order of the fields is clone size, D gene, V gene, J gene, CDR3 DNA, CDR3 protein. D genes are given only for firm matches. A row's size may be missing; if present it is once, few, many or a size class.

>-|-|TRBV9|TRBJ2-1
TGTGCCAGCAGCGATGGTTGGGGTAGCTCCTACAATGAGCAGTTCTTC
CASSDGWGSSYNEQFF
>few|TRBD1|TRBV20-1|TRBJ2-5
TGCAGTGCTAGAGGACCGAACAGGGGGCGGTTGGAGACCCAGTACTTC
CSARGPNRGRLETQYF
>few|-|TRBV4-2|TRBJ1-4
TGTGCCAGCAGCCAAGATCGAGGGGGAGGTGAAAAACTGTTTTTT
CASSQDRGGGEKLFF
>few|TRBD2|TRBV7-2|TRBJ2-5
TGTGCCAGCAGCTTATTGGTAGCGGGAGGGGGGACCCAGTACTTC
CASSLLVAGGGTQYF
>-|-|TRBV24-1|TRBJ2-2
TGTGCCACCAGTGAACAGCCCGGGGAGCTGTTTTTT
CATSEQPGELFF
>many|-|TRBV20-1|TRBJ2-1
TGCAGTGCTCCCCGGGGGGCGCATGTCAATGAGCAGTTCTTC
CSAPRGAHVNEQFF
>-|-|TRBV11-2|TRBJ2-7
TGTGCCAGCAGTCCGGACCTCGTGGGGGAGCAGTACTTC
CASSPDLVGEQYF
>-|-|TRBV7-8|TRBJ1-1
TGTGCCAGCAGCTTAACCACGACCTTAAACACTGAAGCTTTCTTT
CASSLTTTLNTEAFF
>-|TRBD1|TRBV4-1|TRBJ2-7
TGCGCCAGCAGCCCCCCCCTCGACAGGGCGCAGAGGTACGAGCAGTACTTC
CASSPPLDRAQRYEQYF
>-|TRBD1|TRBV27|TRBJ2-1
TGTGCCAGCAGTTTATCGTGGCAGGGGGCTTACAATGAGCAGTTCTTC
CASSLSWQGAYNEQFF
>few|-|TRBV7-2|TRBJ1-4
TGTGCCAGCAGCTTAAATCCCATCGGGAATGAAAAACTGTTTTTT
CASSLNPIGNEKLFF
>-|-|TRBV6-2/TRBV6-3|TRBJ2-5
TGTGCCAGCAGTTACGGTCCGGTGCAAGAGACCCAGTACTTC
CASSYGPVQETQYF
>-|TRBD2|TRBV7-8|TRBJ2-7
TGTGCCAGCAGCTTCATGGGTAGCGGGGGGTTATCCTACGAGCAGTACTTC
CASSFMGSGGLSYEQYF
>-|TRBD1|TRBV6-5|TRBJ1-3
TGTGCCAGCAGTTCCCACCCGAGGACAGGGAGTGGAAACACCATATATTTT
CASSSHPRTGSGNTIYF
>many|TRBD1|TRBV5-1|TRBJ2-7
TGCGCCAGCAGCAATCCGGGGACAGGGAACGAGCAGTACTTC
CASSNPGTGNEQYF
>-|TRBD2|TRBV7-8|TRBJ2-3
TGTGCCAGCAGCCGACGGGGCGGGGGATCCACAGATACGCAGTATTTT
CASSRRGGGSTDTQYF
>few|TRBD2|TRBV5-1|TRBJ2-1
TGCGCCAGCAGCTTGATTAGGACTAGCGGGGCCAATGAGCAGTTCTTC
CASSLIRTSGANEQFF
>few|-|TRBV7-6|TRBJ1-6
TGTGCCAGCAGCAAGACAAACTCCTATAATTCACCCCTCCACTTT
CASSKTNSYNSPLHF
>-|-|TRBV6-5|TRBJ2-1
TGTGCCAGCAGTTACGTTGCGGGGGCCGGCAATGAGCAGTTCTTC
CASSYVAGAGNEQFF
>-|-|TRBV3-1|TRBJ1-6
TGTGCCAGCAGCCTCCGGGTCTGGAATTCACCCCTCCACTTT
CASSLRVWNSPLHF
>-|-|TRBV20-1|TRBJ1-1
TGCAGTGCTACCGAGTTTGGACATACTACTGAAGCTTTCTTT
CSATEFGHTTEAFF
>-|-|TRBV27|TRBJ1-2
TGTGCCAGCAGACATGGGGAGTTGGCTGGCTACACCTTC
CASRHGELAGYTF
>-|-|TRBV5-1|TRBJ1-5
TGCGCCAGCAGCTACTTACCAGGTTACAATCAGCCCCAGCATTTT
CASSYLPGYNQPQHF
>few|-|TRBV12-3/TRBV12-4|TRBJ1-1
TGTGCCAGCAGTTTAGGGGGCTTTGGGGCTTTCTTT
CASSLGGFGAFF
>few|TRBD2|TRBV4-1|TRBJ2-3
TGCGCCAGCAGCCGCAGACTAGCGGGGGGGATACCCTACGAAGATACGCAGTATTTT
CASSRRLAGGIPYEDTQYF
>-|-|TRBV10-3|TRBJ2-5
TGTGCCATCAGCTCAACAGGAGGCGAGACCCAGTACTTC
CAISSTGGETQYF
>few|TRBD1|TRBV9|TRBJ2-1
TGTGCCAGCAGCGTCCCTACCCTGGGGGGACAGGGGACCTACAATGAGCAGTTCTTC
CASSVPTLGGQGTYNEQFF
>-|TRBD1|TRBV20-1|TRBJ1-3
TGCAGTGCTCGACAGGGCGGCGGAAACACCATATATTTT
CSARQGGGNTIYF
>many|-|TRBV5-1|TRBJ1-1
TGCGCCAGCAGCTTGCATGGGGGCAACACTGAAGCTTTCTTT
CASSLHGGNTEAFF
>-|TRBD1|TRBV7-8|TRBJ1-2
TGTGCCAGCAGCTTAGTGGACAGGGGGCCTAACTATGGCTACACCTTC
CASSLVDRGPNYGYTF
>-|-|TRBV5-1|TRBJ1-2
TGCGCCAGCAGGCCAGGGGATGACTACACCTTC
CASRPGDDYTF
>-|-|TRBV3-1|TRBJ2-1
TGTGCCAGCAATGGTGGTGAGCAGTTCTTC
CASNGGEQFF
>-|-|TRBV12-3/TRBV12-4|TRBJ2-1
TGTGCCAGCAGTCCTCTGGGGGGTATAGGTGAGCAGTTCTTC
CASSPLGGIGEQFF
>-|-|TRBV7-2|TRBJ1-5
TGTGCCAGCAGCTCGTCCCACAGTAGGAATCAGCCCCAGCATTTT
CASSSSHSRNQPQHF
>many|-|TRBV7-8|TRBJ2-7
TGTGCCAGCGCCGGGCGTACATCCTACGAGCAGTACTTC
CASAGRTSYEQYF
>once|-|TRBV15|TRBJ2-5
TGTGCCACCAGCAGAGATGGTGGGCCAGGGACCCAAGAGACCCAGTACTTC
CATSRDGGPGTQETQYF
>-|-|TRBV20-1|TRBJ1-5
TGCAGTGCTAGTGGGGCGGATAATCAGCCCCAGCATTTT
CSASGADNQPQHF
>-|TRBD2|TRBV7-2|TRBJ2-3
TGTGCCAGCAGCCCACAAGCGGGGGGGAGCACAGATACGCAGTATTTT
CASSPQAGGSTDTQYF
>-|TRBD2|TRBV7-2|TRBJ2-5
TGTGCCAGCAGCCCTCCGACTAGCAGCGTATACCAAGAGACCCAGTACTTC
CASSPPTSSVYQETQYF
>-|TRBD2|TRBV11-2|TRBJ2-2
TGTGCCAGCAGCTTAGGGGGAGAGCGGGGGGGCAACACCGGGGAGCTGTTTTTT
CASSLGGERGGNTGELFF
>-|-|TRBV3-1|TRBJ2-6
TGTGCCAGCAGCCTAGTACCGGACAGCCGTTTCTCTGGGGCCAACGTCCTGACTTTC
CASSLVPDSRFSGANVLTF
>-|-|TRBV20-1|TRBJ2-1
TGCAGTGCTAACTCTAGGTCCTACAATGAGCAGTTCTTC
CSANSRSYNEQFF
>few|-|TRBV12-3/TRBV12-4|TRBJ2-7
TGTGCCAGCAGTTTAATGGCGGGGCCATCCTACGAGCAGTACTTC
CASSLMAGPSYEQYF
>-|-|TRBV3-1|TRBJ1-1
TGTGCCAGCAGCCAAGATAGTTATCACAGAGTGAACACTGAAGCTTTCTTT
CASSQDSYHRVNTEAFF
>-|TRBD2|TRBV7-9|TRBJ2-7
TGTGCCAGCATCAATAGCGGGGGGTACTCCTACGAGCAGTACTTC
CASINSGGYSYEQYF
>-|-|TRBV15|TRBJ2-3
TGTGCCACCAGCAGAGTCAGGGGCTTGTGGACAGATACGCAGTATTTT
CATSRVRGLWTDTQYF
>-|-|TRBV20-1|TRBJ1-5
TGCAGTGCTAGAGTCGAGGGCAAAATGGGCAATCAGCCCCAGCATTTT
CSARVEGKMGNQPQHF
>-|-|TRBV4-1|TRBJ2-1
TGCGCCAGCAGCAAGGGAGACGTAACGGGGGGCAGCGGAGGCGCTGGGCAGTTCTTC
CASSKGDVTGGSGGAGQFF
>few|-|TRBV29-1|TRBJ2-7
TGCAGCGTTGATGACGCCTACTCCTACGAGCAGTACTTC
CSVDDAYSYEQYF
>-|TRBD2|TRBV5-1|TRBJ2-7
TGCGCCAGCAGCTCGAAGGGAGGGAAATCCCCCACTCGCCCCTACGAGCAGTACTTC
CASSSKGGKSPTRPYEQYF
>-|-|TRBV20-1|TRBJ2-2
TGCAGTGCCCCTGGCAGGGGTGGGAACACCGGGGAGCTGTTTTTT
CSAPGRGGNTGELFF
>few|-|TRBV4-3|TRBJ2-6
TGCGCCAGCAGCCAAGGGAACCCGAGGACTGAGCCTGGGGCCAACGTCCTGACTTTC
CASSQGNPRTEPGANVLTF
>-|-|TRBV12-3/TRBV12-4|TRBJ2-1
TGTGCCAGTGGCAGTCAATTCTACAATGAGCAGTTCTTC
CASGSQFYNEQFF
>few|TRBD2|TRBV10-3|TRBJ2-3
TGTGCCATCAGGGAAGCGGGGCGGCCAGATACGCAGTATTTT
CAIREAGRPDTQYF
>few|TRBD1|TRBV29-1|TRBJ1-1
TGCAGCGTTGAACGGGCCGGACAGGTGAACACTGAAGCTTTCTTT
CSVERAGQVNTEAFF
>few|-|TRBV4-1|TRBJ2-2
TGCGCCAGCAGGTCCGGTGGAAACGGGGAGCTGTTTTTT
CASRSGGNGELFF
>many|TRBD2|TRBV12-3/TRBV12-4|TRBJ2-1
TGTGCCAGCAGTTCCATTCGTTCTAGCGGGGGTAATGAGCAGTTCTTC
CASSSIRSSGGNEQFF